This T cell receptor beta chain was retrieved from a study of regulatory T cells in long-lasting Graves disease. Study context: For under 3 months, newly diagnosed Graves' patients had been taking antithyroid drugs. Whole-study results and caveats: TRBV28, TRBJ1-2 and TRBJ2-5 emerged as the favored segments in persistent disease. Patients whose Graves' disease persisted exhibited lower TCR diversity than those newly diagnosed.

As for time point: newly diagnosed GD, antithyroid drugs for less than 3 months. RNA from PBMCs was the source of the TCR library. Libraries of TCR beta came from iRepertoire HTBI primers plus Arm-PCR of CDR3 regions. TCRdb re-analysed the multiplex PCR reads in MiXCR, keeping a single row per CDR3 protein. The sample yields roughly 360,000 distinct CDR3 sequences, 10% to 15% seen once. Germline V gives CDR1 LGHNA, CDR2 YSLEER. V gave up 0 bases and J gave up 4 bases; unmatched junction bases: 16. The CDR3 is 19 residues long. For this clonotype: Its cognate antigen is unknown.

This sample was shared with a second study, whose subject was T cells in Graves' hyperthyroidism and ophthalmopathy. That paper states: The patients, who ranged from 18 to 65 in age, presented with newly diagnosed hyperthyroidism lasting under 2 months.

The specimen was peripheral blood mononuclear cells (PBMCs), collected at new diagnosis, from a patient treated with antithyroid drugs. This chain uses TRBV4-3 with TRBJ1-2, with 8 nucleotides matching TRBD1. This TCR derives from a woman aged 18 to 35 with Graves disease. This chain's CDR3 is CASSQEQGGGRTLPYGYTF. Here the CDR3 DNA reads TGCGCCAGCAGCCAAGAACAGGGGGGAGGAAGGACCCTACCCTATGGCTACACCTTC.